There are many counts of the clone carrying this T cell receptor (beta chain). These data originate in a study of Graves' ophthalmopathy and Graves' hyperthyroidism. Study-level background: Ahead of any treatment, peripheral blood was obtained at the initial diagnosis.

RNA transcripts served as template for amplifying TCR beta CDR3 sequences. The first-round RT-PCR employed HTBI primers together with the Qiagen OneStep RT-PCR kit. A multiplex PCR was then performed as the second round. TCRdb passed the multiplex PCR reads through MiXCR, listing each CDR3 protein once. The sample holds hundreds of thousands of distinct CDR3 sequences, 15% to 19% seen once. Patients newly diagnosed with hyperthyroidism, under 2 months' duration, were aged 18 to 65, the study reports. PBMCs originated in about 10 ml of fresh peripheral blood. CDR1 is MNHEY, CDR2 SVGAGI, per germline. The CDR3 runs to 15 residues. The V end was cut by 0 bases, the J end by 2 bases, with 10 bases between.

The origin of this receptor is a young woman with stable Graves' hyperthyroidism. V usage is TRBV6-5 and J usage is TRBJ2-5, with D possibly being TRBD2 (6 bases). Sequencing was performed on peripheral blood. The CDR3 loop reads CASSYSAGRQETQYF. The CDR3 DNA sequence: TGTGCCAGCAGTTACTCGGCAGGGAGGCAAGAGACCCAGTACTTC.